This T cell receptor (beta chain) was observed in a study of identical twins. Study-level findings and limits: Modelling approaches yielded underestimates of out-of-frame TCR alpha sharing between monozygotic twins. The more abundant beta clonotypes in cord blood had fewer insertions, and memory repertoires did not show this. Out-of-frame alpha sequences shared between twins exhibited an excess of low generation probability.

This clonotype was seen many times. Its antigen is still unknown. V was trimmed by 5 bases and J by 4 bases, leaving 12 bases between them. The CDR3 is 13 amino acids. Looked up from germline, CDR1 is SGHTA and CDR2 is FQGNSA. Template switching supplied a universal primer site; unique molecular identifiers were carried on the cDNA. TCRdb called the 5' RACE reads again in MiXCR, with one record for every CDR3 protein. In the table there are about 290,000 distinct CDR3 sequences, 9.5% of which are singletons. The same data also went into a second study, on yellow fever vaccine responses in identical twins.

The gene calls are TRBV7-2 and TRBJ2-7, with unresolved D. This TCR derives from a woman in her late teens or twenties in good health. The sample was CD8+ T cells sorted from blood. The CDR3 coding sequence is TGTGCCAGCAGCCCTCCTGGGCAATACGAGCAGTACTTC. Its protein is CASSPPGQYEQYF.